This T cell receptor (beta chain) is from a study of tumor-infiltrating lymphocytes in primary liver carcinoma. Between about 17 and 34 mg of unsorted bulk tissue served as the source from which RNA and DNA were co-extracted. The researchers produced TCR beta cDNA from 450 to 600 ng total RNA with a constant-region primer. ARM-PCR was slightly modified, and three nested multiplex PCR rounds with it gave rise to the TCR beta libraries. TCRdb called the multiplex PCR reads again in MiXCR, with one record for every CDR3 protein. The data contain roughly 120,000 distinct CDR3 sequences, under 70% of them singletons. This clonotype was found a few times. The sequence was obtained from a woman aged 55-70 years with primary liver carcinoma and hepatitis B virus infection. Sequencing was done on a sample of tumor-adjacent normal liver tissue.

CDR3 nucleotide sequence: TGCAGTGCTAGGAGTGGGCGGGAGGGAGGCAATGAGCAGTTCTTC. It specifies CSARSGREGGNEQFF. The rearrangement links TRBV20-1 to TRBJ2-1; TRBD2 agrees at 9 bases. V dropped 3 bases and J dropped 6; count of bases not matched to a gene: 9. Germline V CDR1 and CDR2: DFQATT, SNEGSKA (reference sequence). CDR3 length: 15 residues.